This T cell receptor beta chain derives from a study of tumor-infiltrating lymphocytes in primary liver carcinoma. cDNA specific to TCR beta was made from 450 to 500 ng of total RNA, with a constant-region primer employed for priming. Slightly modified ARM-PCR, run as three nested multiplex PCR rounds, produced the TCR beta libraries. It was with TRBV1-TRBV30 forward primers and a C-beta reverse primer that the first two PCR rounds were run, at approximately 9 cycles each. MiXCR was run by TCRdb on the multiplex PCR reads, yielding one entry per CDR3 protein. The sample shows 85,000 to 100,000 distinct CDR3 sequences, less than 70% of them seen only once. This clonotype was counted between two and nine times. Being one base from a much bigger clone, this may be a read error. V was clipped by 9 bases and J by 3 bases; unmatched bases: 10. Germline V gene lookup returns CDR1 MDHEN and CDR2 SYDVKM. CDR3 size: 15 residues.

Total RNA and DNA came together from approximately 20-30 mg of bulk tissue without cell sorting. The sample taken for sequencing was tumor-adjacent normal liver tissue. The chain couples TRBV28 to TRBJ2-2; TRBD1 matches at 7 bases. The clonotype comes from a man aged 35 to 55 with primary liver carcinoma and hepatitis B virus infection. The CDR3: CASSLTGSDTGELFF. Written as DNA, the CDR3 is TGTGCCAGTTCATTGACAGGGTCGGACACCGGGGAGCTGTTTTTT. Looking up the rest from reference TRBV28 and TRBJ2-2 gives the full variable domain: DVKVTQSSRYLVKRTGEKVFLECVQDMDHENMFWYRQDPGLGLRLIYFSYDVKMKEKGDIPEGYSVSREKKERFSLILESASTNQTSMYLCASSLTGSDTGELFFGEGSRLTVL.